This entry lists 18 T cell receptor beta chains sequenced from one sample in a study of cytomegalovirus exposure and HLA in healthy donors. The PCR ran on 60 Vbeta and 13 Jbeta primers. Repertoires were generated with immunoSEQ multiplex PCR, while TCRdb's copy carries only in-frame clones and drops some. Its table lists about 34,000 clones. Material: PBMCs. The receptor set was obtained from a woman aged 40 to 50 in good health and CMV-seropositive.

The chain is built from TRBV18 and TRBJ2-2; a weak D match, TRBD1 (5 bases). Trimming took 5 bases from V and 0 from J, leaving 10 bases between them. This CDR3 comprises 15 residues. Germline values: CDR1 KGHSH, CDR2 LQKENI. The CDR3 sequence is CASSIRDPNTGELFF. In nucleotides, the CDR3 is TGTGCCAGCTCAATCAGGGATCCGAACACCGGGGAGCTGTTTTTT.

This clone shows up as medium-sized by frequency. J is TRBJ2-3 and V is TRBV2; TRBD1 aligns across 9 bases. V gave up 6 bases and J gave up 2 bases; unmatched junction bases: 6. This CDR3 is built from 15 residues. Looked up from germline, CDR1 is SNHLY and CDR2 is FYNNEI. The CDR3, as DNA: TGTGCCAGCAGCGCAACAGGGGGCTTCACAGATACGCAGTATTTT. It specifies CASSATGGFTDTQYF.

V and J are TRBV5-6 and TRBJ2-3; maybe TRBD1 (6 bases). This CDR3 is 16 amino acids long. The V gene's germline CDR1 is SGHDT and CDR2 YYEEEE. Trimming cost V 4 bases and J 2 bases, with 17 bases left between them. Here the CDR3 reads CASSQGTEVLTDTQYF. For the CDR3, the DNA is TGTGCCAGCAGCCAGGGGACGGAAGTACTCACAGATACGCAGTATTTT. The full variable domain, with the rest looked up from reference TRBV5-6 and TRBJ2-3, is DAGVTQSPTHLIKTRGQQVTLRCSPKSGHDTVSWYQQALGQGPQFIFQYYEEEERQRGNFPDRFSGHQFPNYSSELNVNALLLGDSALYLCASSQGTEVLTDTQYFGPGTRLTVL.

The chain uses TRBV21-1 and TRBJ2-3; TRBD1 is the table's D call, not checked against the DNA. TRBV21-1 is noted as a pseudogene. The CDR3 covers 15 residues. The CDR3 DNA is TGTGCCAGCAGCAAAGTCGCACAGAGCACAGATACGCAGTATTTT. As protein: CASSKVAQSTDTQYF.

V gene TRBV7-3 combines with J gene TRBJ2-3; TRBD2 matches 8 bases. Germline lookup yields CDR1 SGHTA and CDR2 FQGTGA. The trim removed 5 bases at V and 0 bases at J, leaving 10 bases unmatched. This CDR3 comprises 17 residues. CDR3 nucleotides: TGTGCCAGCAGCCGGGCGGGGGGAATGAAAAGCACAGATACGCAGTATTTT. The encoded protein is CASSRAGGMKSTDTQYF.

The CDR3, as DNA: TGTGCCAGTAGCTCGGGGACGACAGGGGGCTTTCAGCCCCAGCATTTT. Encoded protein: CASSSGTTGGFQPQHF. V and J are TRBV19 and TRBJ1-5; 10 bases line up with TRBD1. J gave up 6 bases and V 6 bases, and 11 bases lay outside the gene matches. CDR3 length: 16 amino acids. Germline V gene data show CDR1 as LNHDA and CDR2 as SQIVND (reference sequence).

The CDR3: CASSPGASVYSYEQYF. The CDR3 region has the DNA TGTGCCAGCAGCCCCGGAGCGAGCGTCTACTCCTACGAGCAGTACTTC. The chain uses TRBV14 and TRBJ2-7; no firm D call. The CDR3 covers 16 residues. The ends were cut back, 4 bases at V and 0 bases at J, with 16 bases in the middle. Per germline, CDR1 SGHDN and CDR2 FVKESK.

The chain is built from TRBV14 and TRBJ2-1; D possibly corresponds to TRBD1 (6 bases). The CDR3 sequence is 15 residues long. Germline CDR1 and CDR2: SGHDN and FVKESK. Trimming stripped 6 bases from V and 7 bases from J, with 19 bases between. CDR3 nucleotides: TGTGCCAGCAGGACCCCAGGGGTTGTTACGAATGAGCAGTTCTTC. Translation: CASRTPGVVTNEQFF.

The chain is built from TRBV5-4 and TRBJ1-4, with 9 bases fitting TRBD1. Germline V gene lookup returns CDR1 SGHNT and CDR2 YYREEE (reference sequence). This CDR3 spans 14 amino acids. Trimming removed 5 bases from V and 7 bases from J; junction bases left unmatched: 6. The CDR3 protein is CASRPGTGSEKLFF. The CDR3 DNA reads as TGTGCCAGCAGACCCGGGACAGGGAGTGAAAAACTGTTTTTT.

This rearrangement joins TRBV6-6 to TRBJ2-1; TRBD2 matches 11 bases. Trimming cost V 6 bases and J 5 bases; bases outside gene matches: 6. CDR3 length equals 15 residues. Germline values: CDR1 MNHNY, CDR2 SVGAGI (reference sequence). The CDR3 coding sequence is TGTGCCAGCAGCTCGGGACTAGCGGTAAACAATGAGCAGTTCTTC. Amino acid sequence: CASSSGLAVNNEQFF.

This chain uses TRBV28 with TRBJ1-5; 12 bases fit TRBD1. CDR3 length: 17 amino acids. Germline V gene data show CDR1 as MDHEN and CDR2 as SYDVKM. With 6 bases clipped from V and 2 bases from J, the junction kept 8 bases outside the gene matches. CDR3 bases: TGTGCCAGCAGCCAGGGACAGGGGGCTTCGGGCAATCAGCCCCAGCATTTT. As protein: CASSQGQGASGNQPQHF. The whole variable domain, remainder taken from reference TRBV28 and TRBJ1-5, is DVKVTQSSRYLVKRTGEKVFLECVQDMDHENMFWYRQDPGLGLRLIYFSYDVKMKEKGDIPEGYSVSREKKERFSLILESASTNQTSMYLCASSQGQGASGNQPQHFGDGTRLSIL.

This sequence joins TRBV7-9 and TRBJ2-3; 9 positions agree with TRBD2. V gave up 5 bases and J gave up 0 bases; unmatched junction bases: 3. CDR3 size: 15 residues. CDR1 is SEHNR, CDR2 FQNEAQ, per germline (reference sequence). The CDR3 spells CASSTGLASTDTQYF. Written as DNA, the CDR3 is TGTGCCAGCAGCACGGGACTAGCAAGCACAGATACGCAGTATTTT.

The genes are TRBV6-1 and TRBJ2-7; D remains unclear. With 8 bases removed from V and 1 base from J, the gap between germline ends came to 15 bases. Germline CDR1 is MNHNS and CDR2 is SASEGT. CDR3 length: 14 residues. This chain's CDR3 is CASAPDEASYEQYF. The CDR3 nucleotides are TGTGCCAGCGCTCCTGACGAGGCATCCTACGAGCAGTACTTC.

This sequence joins TRBV18 and TRBJ2-2; D remains ambiguous. V was shortened by 4 bases and J by 6 bases, with 12 bases between the two germline ends. Germline CDR1 and CDR2: KGHSH and LQKENI. The CDR3 has 14 residues. This chain's CDR3 is CASSQSPVPGELFF. The CDR3 DNA is TGTGCCAGCTCACAATCCCCGGTTCCCGGGGAGCTGTTTTTT.

This CDR3 reads CASSTGQVATNEKLFF. CDR3 in DNA: TGTGCCAGCTCAACGGGACAGGTTGCAACTAATGAAAAACTGTTTTTT. The J gene is TRBJ1-4, the V gene TRBV18, with 8 nucleotides matching TRBD1. There are 16 residues in the CDR3. Per germline, CDR1 KGHSH and CDR2 LQKENI. After removal of 5 bases from V and 0 bases from J, the junction contained 5 bases not matched to a gene.

The V call is TRBV28, the J call TRBJ1-5; D possibly corresponds to TRBD1 (6 bases). Trimming cost V 6 bases and J 2 bases, with 20 bases left between them. CDR1 is MDHEN and CDR2 is SYDVKM in the germline V gene. The CDR3 runs to 17 residues. The CDR3 DNA sequence: TGTGCCAGCAGGCCGCCGGCGCACAGGGCTGGCAATCAGCCCCAGCATTTT. This sequence encodes CASRPPAHRAGNQPQHF. The full variable domain, in which reference TRBV28 and TRBJ1-5 provide the parts outside the CDR3, is DVKVTQSSRYLVKRTGEKVFLECVQDMDHENMFWYRQDPGLGLRLIYFSYDVKMKEKGDIPEGYSVSREKKERFSLILESASTNQTSMYLCASRPPAHRAGNQPQHFGDGTRLSIL.

V is TRBV5-5 and J is TRBJ2-6, with D possibly TRBD2 on 6 matching bases. The CDR3 contains 19 residues. V lost 1 base and J lost 0, with 17 bases in between. Germline lookup yields CDR1 SGHKS and CDR2 YYEKEE (reference sequence). The CDR3 DNA is TGTGCCAGCAGCTTGACGCTTCGGGCGGGGAGCTCTGGGGCCAACGTCCTGACTTTC. This translates into CASSLTLRAGSSGANVLTF.

The rearrangement joins TRBV19 to TRBJ2-7; 9 nucleotides align to TRBD1. CDR1 LNHDA and CDR2 SQIVND come from the germline V gene (reference sequence). V dropped 4 bases and J dropped 5; count of bases not matched to a gene: 6. This CDR3 has 14 amino acids. CDR3: CASSRGQGSHEQYF. The CDR3 region has the DNA TGTGCCAGTAGTAGGGGACAGGGAAGCCACGAGCAGTACTTC.